One sample yielded the 20 T cell receptor beta chains listed below, sequenced in a study of blood T cell repertoires in COVID-19. Clones were sequenced by immunoSEQ multiplex PCR, and TCRdb holds only the in-frame ones, with some missing. The sample holds 200,000 to 250,000 clones, just over 85% seen once. Sequencing was carried out using PBMCs or T cells enriched from blood (not recorded which). These receptors originate from a woman aged 45-65 years with acute COVID-19.

This chain links TRBV11-2 with TRBJ2-1, with D perhaps matching TRBD2 (5 bases). Trimming left V 5 bases short and J 11 bases short, with 13 bases between. CDR3 length equals 12 residues. CDR1 and CDR2 (germline): SGHAT, FQNNGV. The chain's CDR3 is CASSPRTGKQFF. CDR3 DNA: TGTGCCAGCAGCCCCCGGACTGGTAAGCAGTTCTTC.

The chain combines TRBV7-2 with TRBJ2-5; 16 nucleotides align to TRBD2. This CDR3 comprises 19 residues. The V gene end was trimmed by 4 bases and the J gene end by 2 bases; junction bases not matched to a gene: 10. Germline V gene sequence: CDR1 SGHTA, CDR2 FQGNSA. CDR3 in amino acids: CASSSPGLAGGGPQETQYF. CDR3 in DNA: TGTGCCAGCAGCTCGCCGGGACTAGCGGGAGGGGGACCGCAAGAGACCCAGTACTTC.

The V call is TRBV5-4, the J call TRBJ2-1; the match to TRBD2 covers 10 bases. J was trimmed by 13 bases and V by 2 bases; bases with no gene match: 21. CDR3 length equals 18 residues. Germline-derived CDR1 and CDR2 are SGHNT and YYREEE (reference sequence). Written as DNA, the CDR3 is TGTGCCAGCAGCTTAGGTGGTCTAGCGGGAGTAACGGGCGGGTTTCAGTTCTTC. Amino acids: CASSLGGLAGVTGGFQFF.

The CDR3 protein is CASSPLAGAKYF. CDR3 DNA sequence: TGTGCCAGTAGCCCGCTAGCGGGAGCTAAGTACTTC. The chain recombines TRBV19 with TRBJ2-7; the match to TRBD2 covers 10 bases. The CDR3 runs to 12 residues. Looked up from germline, CDR1 is LNHDA and CDR2 is SQIVND (reference sequence). J gave up 11 bases and V 6 bases, and 7 bases lay outside the gene matches.

The chain carries TRBV12-3 or TRBV12-4 and TRBJ1-2, with D tentatively TRBD1 (6 bases). This CDR3 has 13 residues. Trimming removed 6 bases at V and 4 bases at J, with 12 bases between. CDR3 nucleotide sequence: TGTGCCAGCAGCCCAGGGGTGGTCTATGGCTACACCTTC. Its translation is CASSPGVVYGYTF.

The rearrangement links TRBV28 to TRBJ2-7, with 14 bases aligning to TRBD2. The length of the CDR3 is 15 residues. The trim removed 5 bases at V and 6 bases at J, leaving 6 bases unmatched. Germline CDR1 and CDR2: MDHEN and SYDVKM. Here the CDR3 DNA reads TGTGCCAGCAGTCTCGGGACTAGCGGGAGCCCCGAGCAGTACTTC. This gives the protein CASSLGTSGSPEQYF.

This chain joins TRBV9 and TRBJ1-1, with unresolved D. The V gene's germline CDR1 is SGDLS and CDR2 YYNGEE. CDR3 length equals 13 residues. The V end lost 0 bases, the J end lost 3 bases, and 6 bases lay between the germline ends. The CDR3, as DNA: TGTGCCAGCAGCGTAGTGGGAGACACTGAAGCTTTCTTT. It yields the protein CASSVVGDTEAFF.

The chain employs TRBV9 and TRBJ1-1; D gene ambiguous. Trimming took off 4 bases at V and 2 bases at J, with 12 bases between the two ends. Germline-derived CDR1 and CDR2 are SGDLS and YYNGEE. The CDR3 runs to 14 residues. CDR3 sequence reads: CASSPAGFNTEAFF. CDR3 bases: TGTGCCAGCAGCCCCGCGGGGTTTAACACTGAAGCTTTCTTT.

The chain carries TRBV29-1 and TRBJ1-1, with D perhaps TRBD1 (6 bases). CDR1 and CDR2 from the germline V gene are SQVTM and ANQGSEA. Trimming removed 2 bases at V and 6 bases at J, with 10 bases between. The CDR3 runs 12 residues. Here the CDR3 DNA reads TGCAGCGTTGAATCCCAGGGGCCTGAAGCTTTCTTT. This codes for CSVESQGPEAFF. Supplemented by reference TRBV29-1 and TRBJ1-1, the full variable domain reads SAVISQKPSRDICQRGTSLTIQCQVDSQVTMMFWYRQQPGQSLTLIATANQGSEATYESGFVIDKFPISRPNLTFSTLTVSNMSPEDSSIYLCSVESQGPEAFFGQGTRLTVV.

The chain combines TRBV3-1 (or the pseudogene TRBV3-2) with TRBJ2-7; D uncertain. V shed 1 base and J shed 4 bases, with 8 bases lying between them. The CDR3 consists of 13 residues. The V gene's germline CDR1 is LGHDT and CDR2 YNNKEL (reference sequence). CDR3: CASSQGLKYEQYF. The DNA for the CDR3 is TGTGCCAGCAGCCAAGGACTGAAATACGAGCAGTACTTC.

The chain uses TRBV25-1 and TRBJ2-2; no reliable D call. Germline V CDR1 and CDR2: MGHDK, SYGVNS. Trimming shortened V by 6 bases and J by 5 bases, and 16 bases separated the two germline ends. This CDR3 contains 15 residues. The CDR3 here is CASSLSSGPTGELFF. CDR3 sequence (DNA): TGTGCCAGCAGCCTCTCGAGTGGGCCGACCGGGGAGCTGTTTTTT.

This clone was seen a single time. The V and J genes are TRBV2 and TRBJ1-4; D not certain. V was pared by 4 bases and J by 5 bases, with 17 bases between. In germline, CDR1 is SNHLY, CDR2 FYNNEI. CDR3 size: 16 residues. CDR3 protein: CASSGPGGGINEKLFF. The CDR3 region has the DNA TGTGCCAGCAGTGGGCCCGGTGGAGGGATAAATGAAAAACTGTTTTTT.

This chain uses TRBV28 with TRBJ2-7; tentative D call: TRBD1 (5 bases). Trimming cost V 6 bases and J 5 bases, with 8 bases left between them. CDR1 and CDR2 from the germline V gene are MDHEN and SYDVKM. This CDR3 spans 11 amino acids. CDR3 sequence reads: CASRSGHEQYF. CDR3 DNA: TGTGCCAGCAGGTCAGGGCACGAGCAGTACTTC.

The chain carries TRBV27 and TRBJ2-3; 7 bases are a match to TRBD2. The CDR3 length is 16 residues. Germline lookup yields CDR1 MNHEY and CDR2 SMNVEV (reference sequence). The V segment lost 5 bases and the J segment 0 bases; nucleotides outside the gene matches: 8. Here the CDR3 reads CASSPASGESTDTQYF. The DNA of the CDR3 is TGTGCCAGCAGTCCCGCTAGCGGCGAGAGCACAGATACGCAGTATTTT.

The chain has TRBV10-3 and TRBJ2-3; TRBD1 matches at 7 bases. Losses at the gene ends were 10 bases for V and 6 bases for J; bases not matched to a gene: 10. The length of the CDR3 is 13 residues. The germline CDR1 and CDR2 sequences are ENHRY and SYGVKD. CDR3 amino acids: CASTPRGHDTQYF. The CDR3 nucleotides are TGTGCCAGCACCCCAAGGGGGCATGATACGCAGTATTTT.

The chain joins TRBV9 to TRBJ1-2; maybe TRBD1 (5 bases). Trimming left V 3 bases short and J 8 bases short, with 17 bases between. The CDR3 contains 14 residues. The germline CDR1 and CDR2 sequences are SGDLS and YYNGEE. The CDR3 loop reads CASSGSQGLSGYTF. In nucleotides, the CDR3 is TGTGCCAGCAGCGGGTCCCAGGGATTGAGCGGCTACACCTTC.

The V call is TRBV29-1, the J call TRBJ2-2, with 9 bases identical to TRBD1. V lost 5 bases to trimming and J lost 4 bases; unmatched junction nucleotides: 2. CDR3 size: 13 residues. The V gene's germline CDR1 is SQVTM and CDR2 ANQGSEA. This chain's CDR3 is CSVWTGATGELFF. The CDR3 DNA sequence: TGCAGCGTTTGGACAGGGGCCACCGGGGAGCTGTTTTTT.

V gene TRBV13 combines with J gene TRBJ1-5, with TRBD1 matching 7 bases. CDR1 is PRHDT and CDR2 is FYEKMQ in the germline V gene (reference sequence). The CDR3 has 17 residues. The trim removed 0 bases at V and 7 bases at J, leaving 12 bases unmatched. The CDR3, as DNA: TGTGCCAGCAGCTTAGGGGCCAGAGGGGGCAGTCACCAGCCCCAGCATTTT. Its protein is CASSLGARGGSHQPQHF.

This chain joins TRBV19 and TRBJ1-1, with 9 bases lining up with TRBD1. This CDR3 has 14 residues. V lost 5 bases, J lost 7 bases, and 8 bases stayed unmatched. In germline, CDR1 is LNHDA, CDR2 SQIVND (reference sequence). The CDR3 DNA reads TGTGCCAGTAGTGTACAGGGGGCGCGTGGTGAAGCTTTCTTT. Residues: CASSVQGARGEAFF.

The chain joins TRBV27 to TRBJ2-7; 9 bases match TRBD1. Germline CDR1 is MNHEY and CDR2 is SMNVEV (reference sequence). V shed 6 bases and J 1 base; nucleotides not matched to a gene: 4. This CDR3 is 14 amino acids long. The chain's CDR3 is CASRIQGASYEQYF. CDR3 nucleotide sequence: TGTGCCAGCAGGATACAGGGGGCATCCTACGAGCAGTACTTC.